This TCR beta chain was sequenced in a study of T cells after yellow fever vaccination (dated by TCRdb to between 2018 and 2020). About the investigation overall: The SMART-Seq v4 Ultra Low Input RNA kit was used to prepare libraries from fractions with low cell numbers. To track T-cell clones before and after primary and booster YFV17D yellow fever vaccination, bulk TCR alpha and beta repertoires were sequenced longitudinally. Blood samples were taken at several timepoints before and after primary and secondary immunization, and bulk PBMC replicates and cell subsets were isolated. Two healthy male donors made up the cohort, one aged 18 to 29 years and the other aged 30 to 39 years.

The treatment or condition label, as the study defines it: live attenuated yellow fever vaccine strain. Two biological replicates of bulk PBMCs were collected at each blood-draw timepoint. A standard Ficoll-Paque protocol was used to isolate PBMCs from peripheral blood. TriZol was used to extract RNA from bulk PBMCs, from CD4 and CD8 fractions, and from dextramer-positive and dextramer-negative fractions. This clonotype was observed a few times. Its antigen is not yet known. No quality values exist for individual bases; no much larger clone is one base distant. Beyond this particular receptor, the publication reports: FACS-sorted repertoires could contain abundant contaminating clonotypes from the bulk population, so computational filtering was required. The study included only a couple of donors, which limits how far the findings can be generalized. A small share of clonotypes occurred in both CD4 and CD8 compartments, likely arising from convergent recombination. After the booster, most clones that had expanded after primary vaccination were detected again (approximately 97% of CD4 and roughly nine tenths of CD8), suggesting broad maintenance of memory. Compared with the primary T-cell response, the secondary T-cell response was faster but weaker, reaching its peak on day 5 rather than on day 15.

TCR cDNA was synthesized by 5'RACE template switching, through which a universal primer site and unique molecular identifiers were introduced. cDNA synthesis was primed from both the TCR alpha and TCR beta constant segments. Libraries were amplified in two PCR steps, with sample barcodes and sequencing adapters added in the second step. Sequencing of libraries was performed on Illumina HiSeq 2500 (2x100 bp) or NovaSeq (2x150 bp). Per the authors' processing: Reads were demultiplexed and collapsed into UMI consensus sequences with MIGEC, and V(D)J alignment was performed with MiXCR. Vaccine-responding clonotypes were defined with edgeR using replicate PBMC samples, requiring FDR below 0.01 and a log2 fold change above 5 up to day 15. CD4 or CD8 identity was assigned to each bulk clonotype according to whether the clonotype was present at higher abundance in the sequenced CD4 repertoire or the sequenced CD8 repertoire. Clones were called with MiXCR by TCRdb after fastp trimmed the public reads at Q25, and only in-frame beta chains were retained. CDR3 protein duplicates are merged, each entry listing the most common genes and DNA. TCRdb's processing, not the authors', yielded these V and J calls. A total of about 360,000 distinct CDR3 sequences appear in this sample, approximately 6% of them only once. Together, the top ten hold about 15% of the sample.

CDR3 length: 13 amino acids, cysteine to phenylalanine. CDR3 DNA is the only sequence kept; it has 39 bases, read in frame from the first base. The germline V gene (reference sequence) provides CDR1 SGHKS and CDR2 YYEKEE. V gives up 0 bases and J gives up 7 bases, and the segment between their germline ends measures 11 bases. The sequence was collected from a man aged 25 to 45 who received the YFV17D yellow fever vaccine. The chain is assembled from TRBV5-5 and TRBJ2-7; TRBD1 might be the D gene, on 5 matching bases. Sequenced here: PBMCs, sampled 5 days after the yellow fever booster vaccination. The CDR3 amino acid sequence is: CASSLGPGWEQYF. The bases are TGTGCCAGCAGCTTGGGTCCAGGGTGGGAGCAGTACTTC.